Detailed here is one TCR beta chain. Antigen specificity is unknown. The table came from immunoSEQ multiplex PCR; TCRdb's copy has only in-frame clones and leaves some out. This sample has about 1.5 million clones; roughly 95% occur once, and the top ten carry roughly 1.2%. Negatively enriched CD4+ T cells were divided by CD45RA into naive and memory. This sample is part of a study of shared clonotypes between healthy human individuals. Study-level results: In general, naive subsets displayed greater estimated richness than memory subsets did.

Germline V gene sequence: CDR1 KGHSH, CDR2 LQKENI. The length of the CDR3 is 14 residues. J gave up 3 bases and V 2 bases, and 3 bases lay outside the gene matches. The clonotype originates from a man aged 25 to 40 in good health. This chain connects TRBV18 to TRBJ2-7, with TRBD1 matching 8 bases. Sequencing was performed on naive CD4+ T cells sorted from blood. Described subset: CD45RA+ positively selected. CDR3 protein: CASSPVGQGYEQYF. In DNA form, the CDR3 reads TGTGCCAGCTCACCAGTCGGACAGGGCTACGAGCAGTACTTC.